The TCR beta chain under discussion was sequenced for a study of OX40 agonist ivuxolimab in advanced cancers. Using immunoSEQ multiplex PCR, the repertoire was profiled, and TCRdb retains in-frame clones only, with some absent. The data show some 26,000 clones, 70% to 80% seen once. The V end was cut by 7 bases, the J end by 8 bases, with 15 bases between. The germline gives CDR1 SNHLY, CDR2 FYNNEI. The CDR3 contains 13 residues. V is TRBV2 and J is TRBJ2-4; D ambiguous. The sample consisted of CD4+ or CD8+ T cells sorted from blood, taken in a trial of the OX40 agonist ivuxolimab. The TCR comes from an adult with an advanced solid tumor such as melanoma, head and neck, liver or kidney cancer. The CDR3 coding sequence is TGTGCCAGCAACAAGGGTTATGGGGACATTCAGTACTTC. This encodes CASNKGYGDIQYF. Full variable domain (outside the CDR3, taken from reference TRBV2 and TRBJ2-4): EPEVTQTPSHQVTQMGQEVILRCVPISNHLYFYWYRQILGQKVEFLVSFYNNEISEKSEIFDDQFSVERPDGSNFTLKIRSTKLEDSAMYFCASNKGYGDIQYFGAGTRLSVL.